Each of the 29 T cell receptor beta chains below was sequenced from the same sample in a study of cytomegalovirus exposure and HLA in healthy donors. The PCR ran on 60 Vbeta and 13 Jbeta primers. The repertoire was sequenced with immunoSEQ multiplex PCR; TCRdb's copy has only in-frame clones and lacks some. The sample contains about 120,000 clones, around a tenth of which appear only once. Specimen: PBMCs. These receptors all stem from a man aged 30 to 39 in good health and CMV-seronegative.

The table lists this clone with a few counts. The chain recombines TRBV25-1 with TRBJ2-2, with TRBD2 matching over 7 bases. The CDR3 is made up of 16 amino acids. V lost 1 base, J lost 4 bases, and 6 bases stayed unmatched. Germline V gene lookup returns CDR1 MGHDK and CDR2 SYGVNS. The CDR3 spells CASSELGREGTGELFF. Here the CDR3 DNA reads TGTGCCAGCAGTGAATTGGGCAGGGAGGGCACCGGGGAGCTGTTTTTT.

V gene TRBV7-6 combines with J gene TRBJ2-2, with 7 positions matching TRBD1. The V gene's germline CDR1 is SGHVS and CDR2 FNYEAQ. V lost 2 bases and J lost 5; bases outside the gene matches: 17. This CDR3 spans 19 amino acids. CDR3 amino acids: CASSLKPRVGTARTGELFF. CDR3 in DNA: TGTGCCAGCAGCTTAAAACCGAGGGTAGGGACAGCCCGGACCGGGGAGCTGTTTTTT.

The rearrangement joins TRBV4-3 to TRBJ2-5; D possibly corresponds to TRBD1 (6 bases). CDR1 is LGHNA and CDR2 is YSLEER in the germline V gene. Trimming pared 5 bases from V and 4 bases from J, leaving 14 bases between. The CDR3 sequence is 14 residues long. The CDR3: CASSTGSRGETQYF. CDR3 DNA: TGCGCCAGCAGCACGGGCTCCAGGGGAGAGACCCAGTACTTC.

This clone occurred a few times. The chain recombines TRBV10-3 with TRBJ2-3; 8 bases map to TRBD1. V dropped 4 bases and J dropped 0; count of bases not matched to a gene: 3. The germline CDR1 and CDR2 sequences are ENHRY and SYGVKD. There are 15 residues in the CDR3. The CDR3 region has the DNA TGTGCCATCAGTGTTGGACAGGGTAGCACAGATACGCAGTATTTT. This translates into CAISVGQGSTDTQYF.

The V and J genes are TRBV6-1 and TRBJ2-3; 8 bases align to TRBD1. The V gene's germline CDR1 is MNHNS and CDR2 SASEGT. V was clipped by 8 bases and J by 4 bases; unmatched bases: 8. The CDR3 is made up of 14 amino acids. In DNA, the CDR3 is TGTGCCAGCTTCGGGCAGGGGGCTCCAGATACGCAGTATTTT. Translated, it gives CASFGQGAPDTQYF.

This sequence joins TRBV6-5 and TRBJ2-7; TRBD2 might be the D (5 bases). This CDR3 comprises 14 residues. Trimming removed 0 bases at V and 3 bases at J, with 9 bases between. In germline, CDR1 is MNHEY, CDR2 SVGAGI. CDR3 sequence (DNA): TGTGCCAGCAGTTACTCCTGGGCGGGCTACGAGCAGTACTTC. Protein: CASSYSWAGYEQYF.

This clone was recorded a few times. This chain joins TRBV10-3 and TRBJ2-1; 14 nucleotides match TRBD2. V trimming: 3 bases; J trimming: 7 bases; junction bases outside the gene matches: 2. CDR1 and CDR2 from the germline V gene are ENHRY and SYGVKD. The CDR3 runs 15 residues. CDR3 in DNA: TGTGCCATCAGTGAAGGGACTAGCGGGAGTAATGAGCAGTTCTTC. Translation: CAISEGTSGSNEQFF.

This clone was seen a handful of times. The V gene is TRBV5-4, the J gene TRBJ2-5; 7 bases are shared with TRBD1. The trim removed 4 bases at V and 2 bases at J, leaving 8 bases unmatched. The germline CDR1 and CDR2 sequences are SGHNT and YYREEE (reference sequence). CDR3 length: 15 amino acids. The CDR3 region is CASSPSGTVQETQYF. Written as DNA, the CDR3 is TGTGCCAGCAGCCCTTCCGGGACAGTTCAAGAGACCCAGTACTTC.

There are a few counts of this clone. This rearrangement joins TRBV29-1 to TRBJ1-1; D gene unclear. Trimming pared 3 bases from V and 6 bases from J, leaving 8 bases between. The CDR3 loop spans 11 amino acids. Per the germline V gene, CDR1 is SQVTM and CDR2 is ANQGSEA. The CDR3 region has the DNA TGCAGCGTTGAGACAAAGGCTGAAGCTTTCTTT. The encoded protein is CSVETKAEAFF.

This clone was counted a few times. J is TRBJ1-2 and V is TRBV2; the match to TRBD1 covers 8 bases. CDR3 size: 15 residues. Germline CDR1 is SNHLY and CDR2 is FYNNEI. After removal of 2 bases from V and 8 bases from J, the junction contained 10 bases not matched to a gene. The CDR3 sequence is CASSELARGRGGYTF. In nucleotides, the CDR3 is TGTGCCAGCAGTGAATTGGCCAGGGGGCGGGGGGGCTACACCTTC.

CDR3 nucleotides: TGTGCCAGCAGGTTCGGCCAGGGATCCAAGGGGTTCACTGAAGCTTTCTTT. Translating it yields CASRFGQGSKGFTEAFF. The rearrangement links TRBV28 to TRBJ1-1, with D perhaps TRBD1 (5 bases). The germline V gene encodes CDR1 MDHEN and CDR2 SYDVKM. Trimming took 6 bases from V and 4 from J, leaving 24 bases between them. The CDR3 is made up of 17 amino acids. The full variable domain, completed using reference TRBV28 and TRBJ1-1, is DVKVTQSSRYLVKRTGEKVFLECVQDMDHENMFWYRQDPGLGLRLIYFSYDVKMKEKGDIPEGYSVSREKKERFSLILESASTNQTSMYLCASRFGQGSKGFTEAFFGQGTRLTVV.

This clone has more than one count but fewer than ten. This chain connects TRBV7-9 to TRBJ2-1; D is possibly TRBD1 (6 bases). In germline, CDR1 is SEHNR, CDR2 FQNEAQ (reference sequence). The CDR3 consists of 16 residues. Trimming removed 1 base at V and 0 bases at J, with 10 bases between. The CDR3 DNA is TGTGCCAGCAGCTTAGGGGGGCCCCTCTCCTACAATGAGCAGTTCTTC. It codes for CASSLGGPLSYNEQFF.

This clone showed up just a few times. V gene TRBV5-1 combines with J gene TRBJ2-5; D unresolved. In germline, CDR1 is SGHRS, CDR2 YFSETQ. The CDR3 is 13 residues long. V gave up 4 bases and J gave up 5 bases, with 12 bases separating them. CDR3 amino acids: CASSTASFETQYF. For the CDR3, the DNA is TGCGCCAGCAGCACCGCTAGTTTTGAGACCCAGTACTTC.

V is TRBV7-9 and J is TRBJ2-1; no clear D gene. The length of the CDR3 is 11 residues. Trimming took off 7 bases at V and 4 bases at J, with 5 bases between the two ends. Germline values: CDR1 SEHNR, CDR2 FQNEAQ (reference sequence). The chain's CDR3 is CASNLYNEQFF. DNA of the CDR3: TGTGCCAGCAACCTATACAATGAGCAGTTCTTC.

A few counts support this clone. The V gene is TRBV21-1, the J gene TRBJ1-5; the table's D gene call, TRBD1, was not cross checked with the DNA. TRBV21-1 is listed as a pseudogene. The CDR3 spans 15 residues. The CDR3 nucleotides are TGTGCCAGCAGCGGGGGACAGCCTAGGAATCAGCCCCAGCATTTT. Its translation: CASSGGQPRNQPQHF.

The J gene is TRBJ2-5, the V gene TRBV28; 11 bases align to TRBD2. J lost 1 base, V lost 2 bases, and 9 bases had no gene match. Looked up from germline, CDR1 is MDHEN and CDR2 is SYDVKM. CDR3 length: 18 amino acids. The CDR3 spells CASSLTSGRGPRQETQYF. The CDR3 coding sequence is TGTGCCAGCAGTTTAACTAGCGGGAGAGGGCCCCGCCAAGAGACCCAGTACTTC.

The sample holds many counts of this clone. V and J are TRBV6-4 and TRBJ2-2; TRBD1 is a possible D gene (5 bases). Trimming removed 3 bases from V and 4 bases from J, with 6 bases in between. Germline CDR1 is MRHNA and CDR2 is SNTAGT. This CDR3 region has 13 residues. Here the CDR3 reads CASSDQGTGELFF. The CDR3 DNA is TGTGCCAGCAGTGATCAGGGCACCGGGGAGCTGTTTTTT.

The rearrangement joins TRBV12-5 to TRBJ2-7, with D maybe TRBD1 (5 bases). The CDR3 contains 13 residues. CDR1 and CDR2 (germline): LGHNT, FRNRAP. V was trimmed by 6 bases and J by 0 bases, leaving 9 bases between them. The CDR3 coding sequence is TGTGCTAGTGGCACGGACAACTCCTACGAGCAGTACTTC. Protein sequence: CASGTDNSYEQYF.

This chain joins TRBV5-4 and TRBJ2-2, with 7 bases aligning to TRBD1. Trimming cost V 1 base and J 0 bases; bases outside gene matches: 0. CDR1 is SGHNT, CDR2 YYREEE, per germline (reference sequence). CDR3 length: 15 amino acids. CDR3 residues: CASSLRGPNTGELFF. The DNA of the CDR3 is TGTGCCAGCAGCTTGAGGGGGCCGAACACCGGGGAGCTGTTTTTT.

This chain links TRBV5-1 with TRBJ2-3; D might be TRBD2 (5 bases). CDR3 length: 17 residues. The ends were cut back, 0 bases at V and 4 bases at J, with 18 bases in the middle. Germline CDR1 is SGHRS and CDR2 is YFSETQ. The CDR3 nucleotides are TGCGCCAGCAGCTTGGCCGAGAGGGTCGGGTTCGCAGATACGCAGTATTTT. Residues: CASSLAERVGFADTQYF.

This clone was seen a handful of times. The V gene is TRBV4-3, the J gene TRBJ2-7; possible D gene TRBD1, 5 bases. Germline V gene lookup returns CDR1 LGHNA and CDR2 YSLEER. Trimming pared 0 bases from V and 5 bases from J, leaving 14 bases between. The CDR3 covers 15 residues. The CDR3 protein is CASSQEWQGGNEQYF. The CDR3 region has the DNA TGCGCCAGCAGCCAAGAATGGCAGGGTGGGAACGAGCAGTACTTC.

The chain combines TRBV9 with TRBJ2-3; unclear D gene. Germline V gene lookup returns CDR1 SGDLS and CDR2 YYNGEE. The CDR3 has 14 amino acids. V lost 3 bases and J 0 bases, leaving 8 bases between the germline ends. The DNA for the CDR3 is TGTGCCAGCAGCGCCCCCAGTAGCACAGATACGCAGTATTTT. This encodes CASSAPSSTDTQYF.

The CDR3 DNA sequence: TGCGCCAGCAGCTTGGCCGAGGTGACGCCTACGAGGCAGTACTTC. It codes for CASSLAEVTPTRQYF. The chain joins TRBV5-1 to TRBJ2-7; D unclear. Germline V gene lookup returns CDR1 SGHRS and CDR2 YFSETQ. CDR3 length equals 15 residues. V gave up 0 bases and J gave up 9 bases, with 19 bases separating them. The full variable domain, rest sourced from reference TRBV5-1 and TRBJ2-7, is KAGVTQTPRYLIKTRGQQVTLSCSPISGHRSVSWYQQTPGQGLQFLFEYFSETQRNKGNFPGRFSGRQFSNSRSEMNVSTLELGDSALYLCASSLAEVTPTRQYFGPGTRLTVT.

The rearrangement joins TRBV5-1 to TRBJ2-1, with 8 bases fitting TRBD2. Germline CDR1 and CDR2: SGHRS and YFSETQ. This CDR3 is built from 15 residues. V lost 3 bases, J lost 6 bases, and 8 bases stayed unmatched. The CDR3 sequence is CASSSSTGTSNEQFF. The CDR3 region has the DNA TGCGCCAGCAGCTCTTCAACCGGGACTAGCAATGAGCAGTTCTTC.

The genes are TRBV28 and TRBJ2-1, with a weak D call TRBD1 (7 bases). Germline V gene sequence: CDR1 MDHEN, CDR2 SYDVKM. Trimming shortened V by 1 base and J by 7 bases, and 14 bases separated the two germline ends. This CDR3 spans 15 amino acids. CDR3 DNA: TGTGCCAGCAGTTTATTTCAGGGGGGCTTGAATGAGCAGTTCTTC. Translated, it gives CASSLFQGGLNEQFF. The whole variable domain, remainder taken from reference TRBV28 and TRBJ2-1, is DVKVTQSSRYLVKRTGEKVFLECVQDMDHENMFWYRQDPGLGLRLIYFSYDVKMKEKGDIPEGYSVSREKKERFSLILESASTNQTSMYLCASSLFQGGLNEQFFGPGTRLTVL.

This clone turned up a few times. The chain uses TRBV13 and TRBJ2-5, with D maybe TRBD1 (5 bases). V lost 4 bases, J lost 1 base, and 13 bases lay in between. The CDR3 spans 15 residues. Germline loops: CDR1 PRHDT, CDR2 FYEKMQ (reference sequence). The CDR3 DNA reads TGTGCCAGCAGCTCAGTGGAAGGGGTCCAAGAGACCCAGTACTTC. Its protein is CASSSVEGVQETQYF.

This clone appeared a few times. The rearrangement uses TRBV10-3 and TRBJ1-2; 7 nucleotides agree with TRBD1. The CDR3 contains 14 residues. Germline-derived CDR1 and CDR2 are ENHRY and SYGVKD. Germline trimming cut 6 bases from V and 9 bases from J; bases unmatched to any gene: 13. The CDR3 region is CAISTRARGMSYTF. The CDR3 DNA is TGTGCCATCAGCACAAGGGCCAGGGGGATGAGCTACACCTTC.

The J gene is TRBJ1-5, the V gene TRBV19, with TRBD1 matching 7 bases. The length of the CDR3 is 14 residues. J gave up 2 bases and V 10 bases, and 8 bases lay outside the gene matches. CDR1 is LNHDA and CDR2 is SQIVND in the germline V gene (reference sequence). The CDR3: CAITYRGGNQPQHF. In DNA, the CDR3 is TGTGCCATAACCTACAGGGGAGGCAATCAGCCCCAGCATTTT.

The chain has TRBV6-7 and TRBJ2-5; possibly TRBD1 for D (6 bases). TRBV6-7 is treated as an ORF (open reading frame) with a function not yet certain. Trimming took 3 bases from V and 2 from J, leaving 10 bases between them. The length of the CDR3 is 14 residues. CDR3 DNA sequence: TGTGCCAGCAGTTATGGGCAGGGGCAAGAGACCCAGTACTTC. It codes for CASSYGQGQETQYF.